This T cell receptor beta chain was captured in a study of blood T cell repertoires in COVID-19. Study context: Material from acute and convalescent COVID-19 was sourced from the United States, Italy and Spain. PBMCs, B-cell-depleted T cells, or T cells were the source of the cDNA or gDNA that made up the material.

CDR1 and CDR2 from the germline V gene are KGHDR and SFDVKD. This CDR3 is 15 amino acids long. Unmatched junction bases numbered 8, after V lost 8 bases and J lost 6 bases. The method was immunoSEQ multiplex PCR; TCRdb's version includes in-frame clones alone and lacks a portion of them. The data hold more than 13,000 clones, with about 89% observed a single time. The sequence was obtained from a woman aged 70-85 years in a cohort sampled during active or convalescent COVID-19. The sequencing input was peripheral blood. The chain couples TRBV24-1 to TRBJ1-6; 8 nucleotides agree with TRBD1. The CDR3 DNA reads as TGTGCCACCACTATCCAGGGGGCTTTTAATTCACCCCTCCACTTT. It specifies CATTIQGAFNSPLHF.